This T cell receptor (beta chain) was captured by sequencing in a study of long-term antiretroviral therapy in people with HIV. Findings and limits, study-wide: Despite increasing after ART, diversity remained lower than that of transplant donor controls. Clonal expansions arising prior to ART prevailed in the repertoire at every time point. Relative to control repertoires, HIV repertoires exhibited narrower CDR3 length ranges.

As for this clone: Its target is not known.

With survey level as its setting, the immunoSEQ assay was v3.0. Method: immunoSEQ multiplex PCR; TCRdb's copy keeps in-frame clones and lacks some. The sample lists over 10,000 clones; around 77% were seen once. The length of the CDR3 is 16 residues. Trimming took off 0 bases at V and 5 bases at J, with 17 bases between the two ends. Germline CDR1 is MNHEY and CDR2 is SVGAGI. The sequence was obtained from a woman between 40 and 55 years old with HIV. The material sequenced was unsorted PBMCs, taken 0.8 years before starting antiretroviral therapy. The J gene is TRBJ2-7, the V gene TRBV6-5, with TRBD1 as a possible D gene (6 bases). The CDR3 coding sequence is TGTGCCAGCAGTTACTCCCAGGGGCTTGTGATCAACGAGCAGTACTTC. Protein: CASSYSQGLVINEQYF.